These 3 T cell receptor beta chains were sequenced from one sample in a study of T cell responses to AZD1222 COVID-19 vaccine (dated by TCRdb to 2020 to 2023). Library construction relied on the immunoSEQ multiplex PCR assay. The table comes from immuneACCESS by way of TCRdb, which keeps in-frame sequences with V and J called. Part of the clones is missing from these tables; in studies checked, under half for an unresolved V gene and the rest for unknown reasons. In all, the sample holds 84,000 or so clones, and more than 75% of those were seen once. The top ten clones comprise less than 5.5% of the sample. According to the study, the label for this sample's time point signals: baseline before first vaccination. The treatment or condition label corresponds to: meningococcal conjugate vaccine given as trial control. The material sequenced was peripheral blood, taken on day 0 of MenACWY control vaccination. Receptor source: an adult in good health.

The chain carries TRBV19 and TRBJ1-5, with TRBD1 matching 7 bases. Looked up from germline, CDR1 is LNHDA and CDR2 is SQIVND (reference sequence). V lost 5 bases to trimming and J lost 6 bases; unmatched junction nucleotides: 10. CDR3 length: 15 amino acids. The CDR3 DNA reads TGTGCCAGTAGTGATTCAGGGGGTGGTATTCAGCCCCAGCATTTT. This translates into CASSDSGGGIQPQHF.

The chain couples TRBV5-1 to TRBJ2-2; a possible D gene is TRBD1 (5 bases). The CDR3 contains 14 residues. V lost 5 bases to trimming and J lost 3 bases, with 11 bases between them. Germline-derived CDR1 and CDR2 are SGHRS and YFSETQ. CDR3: CASRGEVDTGELFF. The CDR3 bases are TGCGCCAGCAGAGGGGAAGTGGACACCGGGGAGCTGTTTTTT.

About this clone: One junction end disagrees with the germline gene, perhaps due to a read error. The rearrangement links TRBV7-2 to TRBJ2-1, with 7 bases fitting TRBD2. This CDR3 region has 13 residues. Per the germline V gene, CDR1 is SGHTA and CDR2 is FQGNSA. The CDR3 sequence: CASSLAVKGEQFF. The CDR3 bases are TGTGCCAGCAGCCTAGCGGTGAAAGGGGAGCAGTTCTTC.